The 23 T cell receptor beta chains reported below all come from one sample, sequenced in a study of blood T cell repertoires in COVID-19. Assay: immunoSEQ multiplex PCR; the TCRdb copy retains only in-frame clones and omits some. Of 300,000 or so clones in the sample, around 87% are singletons; the top ten hold approximately 8.1%. The sequenced sample consisted of peripheral blood. The receptor set was obtained from a woman aged 45-65 years who had recovered from COVID-19.

The chain has TRBV28 and TRBJ2-1; 7 positions match TRBD2. The CDR3 is 15 residues long. CDR1 MDHEN and CDR2 SYDVKM come from the germline V gene. With 6 bases clipped from V and 3 bases from J, the junction kept 8 bases outside the gene matches. For the CDR3, the DNA is TGTGCCAGCAGACGCATGGAGCGGGGCTACAATGAGCAGTTCTTC. This sequence encodes CASRRMERGYNEQFF.

The chain's CDR3 is CASSPPTGGFGELFF. The CDR3, as DNA: TGTGCCAGCAGCCCACCTACAGGGGGCTTCGGGGAGCTGTTTTTT. The chain recombines TRBV5-6 with TRBJ2-2, with 9 positions matching TRBD1. The germline gives CDR1 SGHDT, CDR2 YYEEEE. J gave up 7 bases and V 4 bases, and 8 bases lay outside the gene matches. The CDR3 totals 15 residues.

The chain couples TRBV7-2 to TRBJ2-1; D might be TRBD2 (6 bases). Trimming removed 1 base from V and 4 bases from J, with 14 bases in between. The CDR3 totals 16 residues. The germline gives CDR1 SGHTA, CDR2 FQGNSA. The CDR3 coding sequence is TGTGCCAGCAGCTTAGATAGCGGTGGGACTTACAATGAGCAGTTCTTC. Its protein is CASSLDSGGTYNEQFF.

On this clone itself: A junction end diverges from the germline sequence, so it may reflect a read error. The chain is built from TRBV7-7 and TRBJ1-1; D is ambiguous. The CDR3 is made up of 13 amino acids. Germline V gene data show CDR1 as SSHAT and CDR2 as FNYEAQ (reference sequence). In nucleotides, the CDR3 is TGTGCTAGCAGCTTAGACAAATACACTGAAGCTTTCTTT. Amino acids: CASSLDKYTEAFF.

This chain uses TRBV18 with TRBJ2-5, with 8 bases identical to TRBD1. The length of the CDR3 is 14 residues. CDR1 is KGHSH and CDR2 is LQKENI in the germline V gene. V gave up 4 bases and J gave up 3 bases; unmatched junction bases: 4. The CDR3 DNA is TGTGCCAGCTCACTCTACAGGGGGGAAGAGACCCAGTACTTC. Translated: CASSLYRGEETQYF.

The V call is TRBV18, the J call TRBJ1-3, with D possibly being TRBD1 (6 bases). The CDR3 runs to 15 residues. Trimming stripped 2 bases from V and 3 bases from J, with 11 bases between. Germline CDR1 and CDR2: KGHSH and LQKENI. The CDR3 region has the DNA TGTGCCAGCTCACCAACAGGGAGTGGTGGAAACACCATATATTTT. As protein: CASSPTGSGGNTIYF. Filled out from reference TRBV18 and TRBJ1-3, the complete variable domain reads NAGVMQNPRHLVRRRGQEARLRCSPMKGHSHVYWYRQLPEEGLKFMVYLQKENIIDESGMPKERFSAEFPKEGPSILRIQQVVRGDSAAYFCASSPTGSGGNTIYFGEGSWLTVV.

The V call is TRBV27, the J call TRBJ1-2, with D tentatively TRBD1 (6 bases). CDR1 is MNHEY and CDR2 is SMNVEV in the germline V gene (reference sequence). Trimming removed 5 bases from V and 2 bases from J, with 12 bases in between. This CDR3 spans 14 amino acids. CDR3 coding DNA: TGTGCCAGCAGTCCAACAGGGTACAACTATGGCTACACCTTC. The encoded protein is CASSPTGYNYGYTF.

V gene TRBV6-5 combines with J gene TRBJ2-1; D not resolved. This CDR3 is 13 amino acids long. Per germline, CDR1 MNHEY and CDR2 SVGAGI. Trimming cost V 7 bases and J 8 bases, with 15 bases left between them. CDR3 region: CASTRNRVDEQFF. CDR3 nucleotide sequence: TGTGCCAGCACACGGAACAGAGTCGATGAGCAGTTCTTC.

CDR3 amino acids: CASSETGGSGYTF. CDR3 in DNA: TGTGCCAGCAGCGAGACAGGTGGAAGTGGCTACACCTTC. This chain links TRBV5-5 with TRBJ1-2, with a tentative D call TRBD1 (6 bases). The CDR3 has 13 residues. Germline CDR1 SGHKS, CDR2 YYEKEE (reference sequence). The ends were cut back, 4 bases at V and 7 bases at J, with 14 bases in the middle.

The J gene is TRBJ2-2, the V gene TRBV10-3, with a weak D call TRBD2 (7 bases). The V end was cut by 6 bases, the J end by 6 bases, with 11 bases between. The CDR3 consists of 13 residues. Germline V gives CDR1 ENHRY, CDR2 SYGVKD. CDR3 sequence: CAISPGGSGELFF. CDR3 in DNA: TGTGCCATCAGCCCGGGGGGCTCCGGGGAGCTGTTTTTT.

V is TRBV18 and J is TRBJ2-7; possibly TRBD1 for D (6 bases). The CDR3 runs to 15 residues. Trimming stripped 4 bases from V and 0 bases from J, with 13 bases between. Germline-derived CDR1 and CDR2 are KGHSH and LQKENI. In nucleotides, the CDR3 is TGTGCCAGCTCACGGTCGACAGGCGGCTCCTACGAGCAGTACTTC. Its protein is CASSRSTGGSYEQYF.

The chain recombines TRBV28 with TRBJ2-1, with 9 positions matching TRBD1. V dropped 0 bases and J dropped 6; count of bases not matched to a gene: 9. Looked up from germline, CDR1 is MDHEN and CDR2 is SYDVKM. The CDR3 runs 17 residues. The CDR3 spells CASSLWNTGGWINEQFF. CDR3 nucleotides: TGTGCCAGCAGTTTATGGAATACAGGGGGCTGGATCAATGAGCAGTTCTTC.

The chain carries TRBV5-6 and TRBJ2-7; D is possibly TRBD1 (6 bases). This CDR3 has 13 amino acids. CDR1 SGHDT and CDR2 YYEEEE come from the germline V gene. The V gene lost 2 bases and the J gene lost 3 bases, with 9 bases spanning the gap. CDR3 residues: CASSFGDNYEQYF. In DNA, the CDR3 is TGTGCCAGCAGCTTCGGGGACAACTACGAGCAGTACTTC. Supplemented by reference TRBV5-6 and TRBJ2-7, the full variable domain reads DAGVTQSPTHLIKTRGQQVTLRCSPKSGHDTVSWYQQALGQGPQFIFQYYEEEERQRGNFPDRFSGHQFPNYSSELNVNALLLGDSALYLCASSFGDNYEQYFGPGTRLTVT.

The chain combines TRBV7-2 with TRBJ1-1; D is possibly TRBD1 (6 bases). The CDR3 extends over 13 amino acids. Germline V gives CDR1 SGHTA, CDR2 FQGNSA. Trimming took off 5 bases at V and 5 bases at J, with 12 bases between the two ends. The CDR3 DNA sequence: TGTGCCAGCAGCAGCGGGGGCGTAACTGAAGCTTTCTTT. Translated: CASSSGGVTEAFF.

The chain employs TRBV6-5 and TRBJ2-1, with 9 bases aligning to TRBD2. The germline gives CDR1 MNHEY, CDR2 SVGAGI. The junction had 8 bases not matched to a gene; V was cut back by 6 bases and J by 14 bases. The CDR3 totals 12 residues. The CDR3 bases are TGTGCCAGCAGAGGAGGTGGCGGGAGGGAGTTCTTC. This codes for CASRGGGGREFF.

A few counts support this clone. Within the sample, other DNA sequences also encode this same CDR3. This chain uses TRBV9 with TRBJ1-5, with D perhaps matching TRBD1 (6 bases). The germline gives CDR1 SGDLS, CDR2 YYNGEE. V lost 2 bases and J lost 0, with 6 bases in between. This CDR3 contains 14 residues. The CDR3 bases are TGTGCCAGCAGCGTGGACAGTAGCAATCAGCCCCAGCATTTT. It translates to CASSVDSSNQPQHF.

The chain couples TRBV29-1 to TRBJ2-1, with 7 bases fitting TRBD1. The junction had 6 bases not matched to a gene; V was cut back by 8 bases and J by 5 bases. This CDR3 is built from 12 residues. Germline CDR1 reads SQVTM; CDR2 reads ANQGSEA. The CDR3 DNA reads TGCAGCATGGGACAGCCCGACAATGAGCAGTTCTTC. It specifies CSMGQPDNEQFF.

This sequence joins TRBV6-5 and TRBJ1-1; 7 bases map to TRBD1. Germline V lookup: CDR1 MNHEY, CDR2 SVGAGI. V gave up 7 bases and J gave up 0 bases; unmatched junction bases: 5. The length of the CDR3 is 14 residues. The CDR3 sequence: CASNPTGMNTEAFF. The CDR3, as DNA: TGTGCCAGCAACCCGACAGGGATGAACACTGAAGCTTTCTTT.

The V call is TRBV28, the J call TRBJ2-6; 11 bases agree with TRBD2. Germline loops: CDR1 MDHEN, CDR2 SYDVKM. Germline trimming cut 7 bases from V and 1 base from J; bases unmatched to any gene: 12. This CDR3 has 19 residues. This chain's CDR3 is CASTSPSASGRSGANVLTF. The CDR3 region has the DNA TGTGCCAGCACCTCCCCGTCGGCTAGCGGGAGGTCTGGGGCCAACGTCCTGACTTTC.

This clone was detected once. This rearrangement joins TRBV7-9 to TRBJ2-1, with TRBD1 as a possible D gene (8 bases). CDR3 length: 14 residues. Between the trimmed V and J ends, which lost 5 bases and 5 bases, there was a span of 13 bases. Germline values: CDR1 SEHNR, CDR2 FQNEAQ (reference sequence). The CDR3 DNA reads TGTGCCAGCAGCCGAACAGGGGGGGACAATGAGCAGTTCTTC. Protein product: CASSRTGGDNEQFF. Supplemented by reference TRBV7-9 and TRBJ2-1, the full variable domain reads DTGVSQNPRHKITKRGQNVTFRCDPISEHNRLYWYRQTLGQGPEFLTYFQNEAQLEKSRLLSDRFSAERPKGSFSTLEIQRTEQGDSAMYLCASSRTGGDNEQFFGPGTRLTVL.

The chain combines TRBV7-8 with TRBJ2-3; TRBD2 matches 12 bases. Trimming at V came to 5 bases and at J to 2 bases, leaving 20 bases not matched to a gene. This CDR3 comprises 21 residues. Looked up from germline, CDR1 is SGHVS and CDR2 is FQNEAQ. The CDR3 reads CASSPGWGGLAGGSSTDTQYF. The CDR3 bases are TGTGCCAGCAGCCCCGGGTGGGGGGGGCTAGCGGGAGGGTCCTCCACAGATACGCAGTATTTT.

The chain links TRBV5-4 to TRBJ2-3, with D possibly TRBD2 on 6 matching bases. CDR3 length: 14 residues. V lost 4 bases and J lost 2, with 11 bases in between. The germline gives CDR1 SGHNT, CDR2 YYREEE (reference sequence). CDR3 coding DNA: TGTGCCAGCAGCATTAGCGGAATCACAGATACGCAGTATTTT. This translates into CASSISGITDTQYF.

This sequence joins TRBV5-1 and TRBJ1-2; tentatively, D is TRBD1 (5 bases). The CDR3 length is 12 residues. Germline V gene lookup returns CDR1 SGHRS and CDR2 YFSETQ. V lost 0 bases and J lost 7, with 7 bases in between. This CDR3 reads CASSLEGFGYTF. DNA of the CDR3: TGCGCCAGCAGCTTGGAGGGGTTTGGCTACACCTTC.